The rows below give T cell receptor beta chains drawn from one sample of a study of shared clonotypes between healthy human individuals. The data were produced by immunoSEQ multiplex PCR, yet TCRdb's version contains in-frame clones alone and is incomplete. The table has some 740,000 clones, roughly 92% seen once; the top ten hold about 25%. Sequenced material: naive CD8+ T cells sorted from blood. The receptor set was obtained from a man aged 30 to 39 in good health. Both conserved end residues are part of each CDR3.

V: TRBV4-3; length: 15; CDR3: CASSPGLAGYNEQFF
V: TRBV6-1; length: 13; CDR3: CASQSLNGNTIYF
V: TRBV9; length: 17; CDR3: CASSVSRGDSSNYGYTF
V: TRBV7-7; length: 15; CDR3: CASSFWGLAGAEQFF
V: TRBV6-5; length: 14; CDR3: CASSYGLGVEGYTF
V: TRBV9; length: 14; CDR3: CASNPVGLTGELFF
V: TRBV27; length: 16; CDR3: CASIGPIGSGANVLTF
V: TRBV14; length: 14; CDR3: CASSRRSFSNEQFF
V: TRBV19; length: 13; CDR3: CASSVGDRQPQHF
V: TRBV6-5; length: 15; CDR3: CASSLVAGALNEQYF
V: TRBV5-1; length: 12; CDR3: CASQMDANEQFF
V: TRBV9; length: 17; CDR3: CASSVEPSGRRGNEQFF
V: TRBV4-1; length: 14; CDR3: CASSHRTTDNEQFF
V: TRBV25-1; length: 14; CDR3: CASSETRGNYTIYF
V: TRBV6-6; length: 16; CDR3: CASRARDRSLSDTQYF
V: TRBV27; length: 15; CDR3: CASSSHQGLFDGYTF
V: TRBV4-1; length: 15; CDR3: CASSQGAGRTDTQYF
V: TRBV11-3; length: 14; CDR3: CASSQALGGYEQYF
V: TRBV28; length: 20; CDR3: CASSLGLRGGAEKRSGEQYF
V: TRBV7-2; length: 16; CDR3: CASSNIAGGPSYEQYF
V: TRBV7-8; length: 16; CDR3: CASSLDTASGSNEQFF
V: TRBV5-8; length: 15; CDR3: CASSLGPTGNYEQYF
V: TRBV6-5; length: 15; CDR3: CASNPTSGSSGELFF
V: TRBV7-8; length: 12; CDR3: CASSFYPGELFF
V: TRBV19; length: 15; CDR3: CASSKTATSTDTQYF
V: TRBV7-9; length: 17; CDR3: CASSPGTSGSDTGELFF
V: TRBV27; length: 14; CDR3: CASSANPGTYEQYF
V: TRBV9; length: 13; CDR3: CASGASLVNEQFF
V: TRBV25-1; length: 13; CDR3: CASSDRLNEKLFF
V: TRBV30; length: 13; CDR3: CAWKLAPRGEQFF
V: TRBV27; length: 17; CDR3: CASSLWGSGRTYNEQFF
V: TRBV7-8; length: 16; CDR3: CASSNSPGLAGYEQYF